This T cell receptor (beta chain) was recovered during a study of long-term antiretroviral therapy in people with HIV. Survey-level resolution applied to immunoSEQ assay v3.0. Only in-frame clones appear in the TCRdb table, and some are missing; sequencing was by immunoSEQ multiplex PCR. The sample holds 16,000 or so clones, roughly 73% seen once. CDR1 MGHRA and CDR2 YSYEKL come from the germline V gene. V dropped 3 bases and J dropped 2; count of bases not matched to a gene: 9. This CDR3 is 18 amino acids long. Every participant gave one or more pre-ART and two or more post-ART PBMC samples. Here the sequenced sample was unsorted PBMCs, taken roughly 2.2 years before starting antiretroviral therapy. The receptor's source is a man under 40 with HIV. V usage is TRBV4-1 and J usage is TRBJ2-3; 12 positions agree with TRBD1. CDR3 protein: CASSQLGGTGGFTDTQYF. The CDR3 bases are TGCGCCAGCAGCCAGCTAGGGGGGACAGGGGGCTTCACAGATACGCAGTATTTT.